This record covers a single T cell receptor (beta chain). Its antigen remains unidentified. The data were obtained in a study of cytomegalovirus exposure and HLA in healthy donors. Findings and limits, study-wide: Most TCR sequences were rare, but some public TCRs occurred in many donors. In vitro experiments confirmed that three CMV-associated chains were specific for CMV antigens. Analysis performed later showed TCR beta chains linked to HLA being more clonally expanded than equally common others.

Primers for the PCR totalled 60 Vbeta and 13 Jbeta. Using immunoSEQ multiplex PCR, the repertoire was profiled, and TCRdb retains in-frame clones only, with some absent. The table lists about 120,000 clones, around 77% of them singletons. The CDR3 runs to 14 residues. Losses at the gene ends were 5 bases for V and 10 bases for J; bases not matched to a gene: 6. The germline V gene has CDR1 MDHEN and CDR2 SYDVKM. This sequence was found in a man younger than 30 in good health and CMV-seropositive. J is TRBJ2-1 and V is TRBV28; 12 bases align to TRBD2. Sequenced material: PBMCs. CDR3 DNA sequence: TGTGCCAGCAGTAGGACTAGCGGGGAAGAAGAGCAGTTCTTC. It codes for CASSRTSGEEEQFF.